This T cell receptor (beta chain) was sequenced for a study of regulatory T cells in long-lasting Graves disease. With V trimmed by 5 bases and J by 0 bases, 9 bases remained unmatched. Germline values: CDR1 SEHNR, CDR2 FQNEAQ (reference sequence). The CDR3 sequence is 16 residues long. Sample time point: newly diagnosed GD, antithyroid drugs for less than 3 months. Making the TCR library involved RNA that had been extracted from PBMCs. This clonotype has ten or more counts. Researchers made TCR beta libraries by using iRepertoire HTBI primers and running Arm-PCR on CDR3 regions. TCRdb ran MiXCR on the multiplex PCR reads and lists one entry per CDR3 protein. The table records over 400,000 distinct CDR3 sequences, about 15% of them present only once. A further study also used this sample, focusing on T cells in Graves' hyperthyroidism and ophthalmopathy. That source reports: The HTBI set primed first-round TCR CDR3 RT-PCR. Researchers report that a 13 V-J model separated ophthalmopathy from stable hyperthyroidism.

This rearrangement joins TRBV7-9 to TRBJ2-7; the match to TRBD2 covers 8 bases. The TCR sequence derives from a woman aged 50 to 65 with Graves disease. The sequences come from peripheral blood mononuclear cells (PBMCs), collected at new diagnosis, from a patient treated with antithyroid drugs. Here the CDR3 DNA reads TGTGCCAGCAGCCCTGGCCTAGCGGGTGGCTCCTACGAGCAGTACTTC. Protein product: CASSPGLAGGSYEQYF.